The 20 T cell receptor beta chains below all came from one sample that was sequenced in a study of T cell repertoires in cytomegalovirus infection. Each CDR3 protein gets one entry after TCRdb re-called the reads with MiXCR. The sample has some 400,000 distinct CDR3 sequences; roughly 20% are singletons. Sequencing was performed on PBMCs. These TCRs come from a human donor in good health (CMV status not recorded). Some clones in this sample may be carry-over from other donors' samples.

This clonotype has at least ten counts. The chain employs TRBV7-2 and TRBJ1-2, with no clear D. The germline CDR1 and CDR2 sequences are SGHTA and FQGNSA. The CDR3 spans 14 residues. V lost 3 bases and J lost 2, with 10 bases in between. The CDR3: CASSLTNPNYGYTF. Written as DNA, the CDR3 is TGTGCCAGCAGCTTGACCAATCCGAACTATGGCTACACCTTC.

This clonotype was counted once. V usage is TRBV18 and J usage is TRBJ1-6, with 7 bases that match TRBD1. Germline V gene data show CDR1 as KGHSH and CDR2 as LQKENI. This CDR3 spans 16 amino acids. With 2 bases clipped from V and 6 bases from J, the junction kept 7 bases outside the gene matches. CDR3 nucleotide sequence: TGTGCCAGCTCACCAATATCGACAGGGATTAATTCACCCCTCCACTTT. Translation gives CASSPISTGINSPLHF.

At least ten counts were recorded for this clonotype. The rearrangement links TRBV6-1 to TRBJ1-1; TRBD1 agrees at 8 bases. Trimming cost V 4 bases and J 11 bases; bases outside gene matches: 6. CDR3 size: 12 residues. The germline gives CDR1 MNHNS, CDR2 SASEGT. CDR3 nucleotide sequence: TGTGCCAGCAGTGTTAAGGACAGGGCCGCTTTCTTT. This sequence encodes CASSVKDRAAFF.

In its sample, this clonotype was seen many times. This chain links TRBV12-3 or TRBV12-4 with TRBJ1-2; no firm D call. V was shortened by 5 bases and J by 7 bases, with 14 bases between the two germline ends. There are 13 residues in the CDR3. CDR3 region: CASSHRADFGYTF. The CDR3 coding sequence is TGTGCCAGCAGTCACCGGGCCGACTTTGGCTACACCTTC.

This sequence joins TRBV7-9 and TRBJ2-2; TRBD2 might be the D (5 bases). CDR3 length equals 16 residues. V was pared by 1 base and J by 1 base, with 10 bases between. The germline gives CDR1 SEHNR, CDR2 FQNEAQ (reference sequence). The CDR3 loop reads CASSLERILNTGELFF. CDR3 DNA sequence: TGTGCCAGCAGCTTAGAGCGGATCTTGAACACCGGGGAGCTGTTTTTT.

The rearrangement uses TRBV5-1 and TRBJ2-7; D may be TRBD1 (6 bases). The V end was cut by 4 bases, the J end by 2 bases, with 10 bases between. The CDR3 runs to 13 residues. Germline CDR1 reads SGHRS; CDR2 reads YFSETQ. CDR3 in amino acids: CASSVDSTYEQYF. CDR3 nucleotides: TGCGCCAGCAGCGTGGACAGCACCTACGAGCAGTACTTC.

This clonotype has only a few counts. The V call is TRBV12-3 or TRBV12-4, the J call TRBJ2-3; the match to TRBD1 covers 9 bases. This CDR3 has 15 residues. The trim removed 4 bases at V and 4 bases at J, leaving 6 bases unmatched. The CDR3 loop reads CASSSRDRVADTQYF. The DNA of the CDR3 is TGTGCCAGCAGTTCCCGGGACAGGGTAGCAGATACGCAGTATTTT.

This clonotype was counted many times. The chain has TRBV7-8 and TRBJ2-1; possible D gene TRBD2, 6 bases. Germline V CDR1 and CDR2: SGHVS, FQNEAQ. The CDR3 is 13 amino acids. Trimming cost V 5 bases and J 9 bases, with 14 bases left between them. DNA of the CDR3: TGTGCCAGCAGCCGCGTGGGGAGGAGTGAGCAGTTCTTC. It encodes CASSRVGRSEQFF.

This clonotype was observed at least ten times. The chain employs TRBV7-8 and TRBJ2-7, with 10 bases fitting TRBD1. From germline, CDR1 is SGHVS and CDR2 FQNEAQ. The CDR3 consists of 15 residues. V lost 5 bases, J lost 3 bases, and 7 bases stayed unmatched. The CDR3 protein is CASSLTGTGDYEQYF. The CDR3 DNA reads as TGTGCCAGCAGCCTCACCGGGACAGGGGACTACGAGCAGTACTTC.

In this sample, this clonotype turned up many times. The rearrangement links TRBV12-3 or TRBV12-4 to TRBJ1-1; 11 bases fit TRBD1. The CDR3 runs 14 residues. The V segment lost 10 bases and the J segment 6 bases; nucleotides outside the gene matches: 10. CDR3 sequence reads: CATSPLDRGPEAFF. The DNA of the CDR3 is TGTGCCACTTCGCCCCTGGACAGGGGGCCTGAAGCTTTCTTT.

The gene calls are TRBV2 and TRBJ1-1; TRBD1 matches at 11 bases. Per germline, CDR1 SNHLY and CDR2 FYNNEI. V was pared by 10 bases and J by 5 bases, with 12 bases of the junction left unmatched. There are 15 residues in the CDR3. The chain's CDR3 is CATGRGQGVRTEAFF. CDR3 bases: TGTGCCACCGGCCGGGGACAGGGGGTAAGAACTGAAGCTTTCTTT.

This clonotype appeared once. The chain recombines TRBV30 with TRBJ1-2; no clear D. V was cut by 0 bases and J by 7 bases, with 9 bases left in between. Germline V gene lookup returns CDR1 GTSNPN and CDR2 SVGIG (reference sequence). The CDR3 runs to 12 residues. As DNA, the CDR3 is TGTGCCTGGAGTGTCTTGGGAGGTGGCTACACCTTC. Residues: CAWSVLGGGYTF.

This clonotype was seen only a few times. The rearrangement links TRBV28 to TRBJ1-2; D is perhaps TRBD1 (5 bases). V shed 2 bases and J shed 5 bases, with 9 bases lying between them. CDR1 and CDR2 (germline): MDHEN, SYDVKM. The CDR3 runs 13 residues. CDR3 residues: CASSLGGRYGYTF. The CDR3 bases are TGTGCCAGCAGTTTAGGGGGAAGATATGGCTACACCTTC.

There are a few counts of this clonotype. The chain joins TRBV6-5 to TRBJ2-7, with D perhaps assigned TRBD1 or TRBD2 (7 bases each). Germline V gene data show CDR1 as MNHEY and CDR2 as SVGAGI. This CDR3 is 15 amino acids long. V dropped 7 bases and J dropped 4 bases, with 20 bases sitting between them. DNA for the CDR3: TGTGCCAGCACTCAAGGGGGAGGGGGCGGGTACGAGCAGTACTTC. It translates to CASTQGGGGGYEQYF.

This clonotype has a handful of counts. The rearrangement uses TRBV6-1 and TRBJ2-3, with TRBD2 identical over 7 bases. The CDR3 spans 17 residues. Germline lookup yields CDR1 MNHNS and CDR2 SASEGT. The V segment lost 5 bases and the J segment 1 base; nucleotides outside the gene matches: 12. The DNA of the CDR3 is TGTGCCAGCAGTTTCAATAGGTGGGAGGGACGCACAGATACGCAGTATTTT. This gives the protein CASSFNRWEGRTDTQYF.

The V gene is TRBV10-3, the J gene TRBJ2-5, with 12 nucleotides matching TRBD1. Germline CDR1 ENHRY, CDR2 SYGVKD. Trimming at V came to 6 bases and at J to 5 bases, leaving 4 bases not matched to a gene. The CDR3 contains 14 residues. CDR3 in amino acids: CAISMGQGAETQYF. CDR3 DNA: TGTGCCATCAGCATGGGACAGGGGGCCGAGACCCAGTACTTC.

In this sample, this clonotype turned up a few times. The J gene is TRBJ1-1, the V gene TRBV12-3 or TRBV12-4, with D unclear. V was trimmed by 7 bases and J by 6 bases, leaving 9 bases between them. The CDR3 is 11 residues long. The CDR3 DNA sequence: TGTGCCAGCAAGGACGCAGCTGAAGCTTTCTTT. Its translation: CASKDAAEAFF.

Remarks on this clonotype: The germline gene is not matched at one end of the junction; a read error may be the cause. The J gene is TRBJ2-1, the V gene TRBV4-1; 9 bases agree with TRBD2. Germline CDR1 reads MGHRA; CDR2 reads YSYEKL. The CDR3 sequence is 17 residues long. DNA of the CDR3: TGCGCCAGCACCCAACATCCGACTAGCGGCTTCCAAGTTGAGCAGTTCTTC. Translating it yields CASTQHPTSGFQVEQFF.

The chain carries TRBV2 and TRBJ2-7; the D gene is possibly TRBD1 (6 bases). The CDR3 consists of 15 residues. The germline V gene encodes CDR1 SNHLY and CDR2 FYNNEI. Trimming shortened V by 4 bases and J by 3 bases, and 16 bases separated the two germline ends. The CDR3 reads CASSGRRGNLYEQYF. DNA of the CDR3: TGTGCCAGCAGTGGTCGCAGGGGTAACCTCTACGAGCAGTACTTC.

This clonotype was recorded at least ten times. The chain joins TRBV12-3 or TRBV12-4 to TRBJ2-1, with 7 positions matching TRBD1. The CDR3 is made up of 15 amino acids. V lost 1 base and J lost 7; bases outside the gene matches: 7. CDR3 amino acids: CASSLGQGILNEQFF. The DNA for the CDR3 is TGTGCCAGCAGTTTAGGACAGGGAATTTTAAATGAGCAGTTCTTC.